Listed below are T cell receptor beta chains from one sample, sequenced in a study of blood T cell repertoires in COVID-19. Some clones are missing from TCRdb's copy, which holds only in-frame ones; the method was immunoSEQ multiplex PCR. The sample lists about 50,000 clones, roughly 80% occurring once. Sequenced sample: peripheral blood. These receptors originate from a human donor in a cohort sampled during active COVID-19. Both conserved end residues are part of each CDR3. D genes are given only for firm matches. Size is stated for part of the rows, as once, few or many counts, or as a class when the clone is expanded.

clone_size: .; v_call: TRBV18; j_call: TRBJ2-7; d_call: .; cdr3_length: 13; cdr3_nt: TGTGCCAGCTCACCGCCCCAGAACTACGAGCAGTACTTC; cdr3_aa: CASSPPQNYEQYF
clone_size: .; v_call: TRBV28; j_call: TRBJ1-1; d_call: TRBD1; cdr3_length: 14; cdr3_nt: TGTGCCACTAGGACAGGGGTCATGAACACTGAAGCTTTCTTT; cdr3_aa: CATRTGVMNTEAFF
clone_size: .; v_call: TRBV6-2/TRBV6-3; j_call: TRBJ2-5; d_call: TRBD1; cdr3_length: 16; cdr3_nt: TGTGCCAGCAGTCCCCGGGGACAGGGTATCCAAGAGACCCAGTACTTC; cdr3_aa: CASSPRGQGIQETQYF
clone_size: .; v_call: TRBV5-4; j_call: TRBJ1-2; d_call: .; cdr3_length: 14; cdr3_nt: TGTGCCAGCACCCCTGGGGAGGGATCGGATGGCTACACCTTC; cdr3_aa: CASTPGEGSDGYTF
clone_size: .; v_call: TRBV5-1; j_call: TRBJ1-4; d_call: TRBD1; cdr3_length: 15; cdr3_nt: TGCGCCAGCAGCTTACAGGGGACGGGCAGTGAAAAACTGTTTTTT; cdr3_aa: CASSLQGTGSEKLFF
clone_size: .; v_call: TRBV5-4; j_call: TRBJ1-6; d_call: TRBD1; cdr3_length: 14; cdr3_nt: TGTGCCAGCAGCTTGGACAGGGGGCGCTCACCCCTCCACTTT; cdr3_aa: CASSLDRGRSPLHF
clone_size: once; v_call: TRBV7-9; j_call: TRBJ1-2; d_call: .; cdr3_length: 13; cdr3_nt: TGTGCCAGCAGCCCTCAGGGGACGGGCGGCTACACCTTC; cdr3_aa: CASSPQGTGGYTF
clone_size: few; v_call: TRBV5-1; j_call: TRBJ2-3; d_call: TRBD1; cdr3_length: 17; cdr3_nt: TGCGCCAGCAGCTACCTAGGCCACAGGGGTAACGCAGATACGCAGTATTTT; cdr3_aa: CASSYLGHRGNADTQYF
clone_size: once; v_call: TRBV7-2; j_call: TRBJ1-1; d_call: .; cdr3_length: 14; cdr3_nt: TGTGCCAGCAGCTGGGGACAAGCGAACACTGAAGCTTTCTTT; cdr3_aa: CASSWGQANTEAFF
clone_size: .; v_call: TRBV29-1; j_call: TRBJ2-6; d_call: .; cdr3_length: 12; cdr3_nt: TGCAGCGTCCGCTCTGGGGCCAACGTCCTGACTTTC; cdr3_aa: CSVRSGANVLTF
clone_size: .; v_call: TRBV5-5; j_call: TRBJ2-7; d_call: TRBD2; cdr3_length: 18; cdr3_nt: TGTGCCAGCAGCCACCTTCGAGGTCGGGAGGCGGGGTCCTACGAGCAGTACTTC; cdr3_aa: CASSHLRGREAGSYEQYF
clone_size: .; v_call: TRBV19; j_call: TRBJ1-3; d_call: .; cdr3_length: 19; cdr3_nt: TGTGCCAGTAGTGCTAATCCTTTGGGCCTTTTACGGTCTGGAAACACCATATATTTT; cdr3_aa: CASSANPLGLLRSGNTIYF
clone_size: .; v_call: TRBV28; j_call: TRBJ2-7; d_call: TRBD1; cdr3_length: 13; cdr3_nt: TGTGCCAGCAGTCGACAGGGATACTACGAGCAGTACTTC; cdr3_aa: CASSRQGYYEQYF
clone_size: .; v_call: TRBV28; j_call: TRBJ2-7; d_call: TRBD1; cdr3_length: 14; cdr3_nt: TGTGCCAGCAGTTCCGGACAGGGAAGCTACGAGCAGTACTTC; cdr3_aa: CASSSGQGSYEQYF
clone_size: few; v_call: TRBV5-4; j_call: TRBJ1-3; d_call: .; cdr3_length: 14; cdr3_nt: TGTGCCAGCAGCTTACAGAGCTCTGGAAACACCATATATTTT; cdr3_aa: CASSLQSSGNTIYF
clone_size: .; v_call: TRBV19; j_call: TRBJ2-7; d_call: TRBD2; cdr3_length: 14; cdr3_nt: TGTGCCAGTAGTATTTTAGGGGACTACTACGAGCAGTACTTC; cdr3_aa: CASSILGDYYEQYF
clone_size: .; v_call: TRBV7-9; j_call: TRBJ2-7; d_call: .; cdr3_length: 17; cdr3_nt: TGTGCCAGCAGCACTGGACAGTCCCCCACAAATTCCTACGAGCAGTACTTC; cdr3_aa: CASSTGQSPTNSYEQYF
clone_size: .; v_call: TRBV3-1/TRBV3-2; j_call: TRBJ2-7; d_call: .; cdr3_length: 16; cdr3_nt: TGTGCCAGCAGCCTTTATCGGCAGGTGAGCTCCTACGAGCAGTACTTC; cdr3_aa: CASSLYRQVSSYEQYF
clone_size: .; v_call: TRBV5-6; j_call: TRBJ2-6; d_call: .; cdr3_length: 17; cdr3_nt: TGTGCCAGCAGCCCTCGAGTTGGTGTCTCTGGGGCCAACGTCCTGACTTTC; cdr3_aa: CASSPRVGVSGANVLTF
clone_size: .; v_call: TRBV7-9; j_call: TRBJ2-2; d_call: TRBD2; cdr3_length: 12; cdr3_nt: TGTGCCAGCAGCCGGGGGGCCGGGGAGCTGTTTTTT; cdr3_aa: CASSRGAGELFF
clone_size: .; v_call: TRBV6-2/TRBV6-3; j_call: TRBJ1-5; d_call: .; cdr3_length: 15; cdr3_nt: TGTGCCAGCAGCCACTTGGAGCGAGGAGACCAGCCCCAGCATTTT; cdr3_aa: CASSHLERGDQPQHF
clone_size: .; v_call: TRBV2; j_call: TRBJ1-1; d_call: TRBD1; cdr3_length: 14; cdr3_nt: TGTGCCAGCAGTAACAGGGGGCGAGGCACTGAAGCTTTCTTT; cdr3_aa: CASSNRGRGTEAFF
clone_size: .; v_call: TRBV7-3; j_call: TRBJ2-7; d_call: TRBD1; cdr3_length: 15; cdr3_nt: TGTGCCAGCAGCACACAGGGACAGCCGAGCGACGAGCAGTACTTC; cdr3_aa: CASSTQGQPSDEQYF
clone_size: .; v_call: TRBV2; j_call: TRBJ2-3; d_call: TRBD2; cdr3_length: 17; cdr3_nt: TGTGCCAGCAGTGCTAAACTAGCGGGGGACCGCACAGATACGCAGTATTTT; cdr3_aa: CASSAKLAGDRTDTQYF
clone_size: .; v_call: TRBV29-1; j_call: TRBJ1-5; d_call: TRBD1; cdr3_length: 13; cdr3_nt: TGCAGCGTAAGGACAGGGGGGAATCAGCCCCAGCATTTT; cdr3_aa: CSVRTGGNQPQHF
clone_size: .; v_call: TRBV6-6; j_call: TRBJ1-1; d_call: TRBD1; cdr3_length: 13; cdr3_nt: TGTGCCAGCAGCCAACAGGGGGCCACTGAAGCTTTCTTT; cdr3_aa: CASSQQGATEAFF
clone_size: .; v_call: TRBV5-5; j_call: TRBJ2-7; d_call: TRBD1; cdr3_length: 15; cdr3_nt: TGTGCCAGCAGCTTGTTACCCCGGGACAGTTACGAGCAGTACTTC; cdr3_aa: CASSLLPRDSYEQYF
clone_size: .; v_call: TRBV3-1/TRBV3-2; j_call: TRBJ1-2; d_call: TRBD1; cdr3_length: 16; cdr3_nt: TGTGCCAGCAGCCTGGAAACCGGGACAGGGGGCTATGGCTACACCTTC; cdr3_aa: CASSLETGTGGYGYTF
clone_size: .; v_call: TRBV18; j_call: TRBJ2-1; d_call: .; cdr3_length: 13; cdr3_nt: TGTGCCAGCTCACCACCCCCCGAGCATGAGCAGTTCTTC; cdr3_aa: CASSPPPEHEQFF
clone_size: .; v_call: TRBV7-2; j_call: TRBJ1-6; d_call: .; cdr3_length: 18; cdr3_nt: TGTGCCAGCAGCTTAGAGGGGAGGGGTAGCTCCTATAATTCACCCCTCCACTTT; cdr3_aa: CASSLEGRGSSYNSPLHF
clone_size: .; v_call: TRBV7-2; j_call: TRBJ1-2; d_call: TRBD1; cdr3_length: 15; cdr3_nt: TGTGCCAGCAGGAGGGGACAGATTGATACGGGTGGCTACACCTTC; cdr3_aa: CASRRGQIDTGGYTF
clone_size: .; v_call: TRBV7-9; j_call: TRBJ2-5; d_call: .; cdr3_length: 11; cdr3_nt: TGTGCCAGCAGCTCGCAAGAGACCCAGTACTTC; cdr3_aa: CASSSQETQYF
clone_size: .; v_call: TRBV3-1/TRBV3-2; j_call: TRBJ2-7; d_call: .; cdr3_length: 13; cdr3_nt: TGTGCCAGCAGCCTAGACATCTCCTACGAGCAGTACTTC; cdr3_aa: CASSLDISYEQYF
clone_size: .; v_call: TRBV7-2; j_call: TRBJ1-2; d_call: .; cdr3_length: 16; cdr3_nt: TGTGCCAGCAGCTTATTTGTATACGGGGGTGGCTATGGCTACACCTTC; cdr3_aa: CASSLFVYGGGYGYTF
clone_size: .; v_call: TRBV4-1; j_call: TRBJ1-2; d_call: .; cdr3_length: 17; cdr3_nt: TGCGCCAGCAGCCAAGATCAGTTAGGGCAGGGGCTCTATGGCTACACCTTC; cdr3_aa: CASSQDQLGQGLYGYTF
clone_size: .; v_call: TRBV4-2; j_call: TRBJ2-7; d_call: TRBD2; cdr3_length: 14; cdr3_nt: TGTGCCAGCAGCCAAGAAGGCCGGGGGGACGAGCAGTACTTC; cdr3_aa: CASSQEGRGDEQYF
clone_size: .; v_call: TRBV19; j_call: TRBJ1-4; d_call: .; cdr3_length: 14; cdr3_nt: TGTGCCAGTAGTATCTGGGGACAAAACCGAAAACTGTTTTTT; cdr3_aa: CASSIWGQNRKLFF
clone_size: .; v_call: TRBV11-2; j_call: TRBJ1-4; d_call: .; cdr3_length: 11; cdr3_nt: TGTGCCAGCAGCCGAGGGAAAAAACTGTTTTTT; cdr3_aa: CASSRGKKLFF
clone_size: once; v_call: TRBV5-4; j_call: TRBJ2-7; d_call: .; cdr3_length: 15; cdr3_nt: TGTGCCAGCAGCTTAGGTCAAGAGGGCTCCTACGAGCAGTACTTC; cdr3_aa: CASSLGQEGSYEQYF
clone_size: .; v_call: TRBV4-3; j_call: TRBJ2-7; d_call: TRBD2; cdr3_length: 16; cdr3_nt: TGCGCCAGCAGCCAAGAGTGGAGCGGGGGGTCCTACGAGCAGTACTTC; cdr3_aa: CASSQEWSGGSYEQYF
clone_size: .; v_call: TRBV15; j_call: TRBJ1-5; d_call: .; cdr3_length: 14; cdr3_nt: TGTGCCACTATTCCGGGGGGGGCCAATCAGCCCCAGCATTTT; cdr3_aa: CATIPGGANQPQHF
clone_size: .; v_call: TRBV10-1; j_call: TRBJ2-2; d_call: .; cdr3_length: 15; cdr3_nt: TGCGCCAGCGGAACCGGGACACCGAACACCGGGGAGCTGTTTTTT; cdr3_aa: CASGTGTPNTGELFF
clone_size: once; v_call: TRBV9; j_call: TRBJ2-7; d_call: TRBD1; cdr3_length: 14; cdr3_nt: TGTGCCAGCAGCGCCACGGGACAGCACTACGAGCAGTACTTC; cdr3_aa: CASSATGQHYEQYF
clone_size: .; v_call: TRBV6-5; j_call: TRBJ1-2; d_call: TRBD1; cdr3_length: 12; cdr3_nt: TGTGCCAGCAGTTACCCCGGGACAGGTTCTACCTTC; cdr3_aa: CASSYPGTGSTF
clone_size: .; v_call: TRBV30; j_call: TRBJ2-7; d_call: .; cdr3_length: 14; cdr3_nt: TGTGCCTGGTCCCCGGACAGTCTGGCCCACGAGCAGTACTTC; cdr3_aa: CAWSPDSLAHEQYF
clone_size: once; v_call: TRBV5-4; j_call: TRBJ1-3; d_call: TRBD1; cdr3_length: 14; cdr3_nt: TGTGCCAGCAGCTACGACAGGGCTGGAAACACCATATATTTT; cdr3_aa: CASSYDRAGNTIYF
clone_size: .; v_call: TRBV7-6; j_call: TRBJ2-7; d_call: TRBD1; cdr3_length: 13; cdr3_nt: TGTGCCAGCAGCTGGGACAGCTCCTACGAGCAGTACTTC; cdr3_aa: CASSWDSSYEQYF
clone_size: .; v_call: TRBV5-4; j_call: TRBJ2-1; d_call: TRBD1; cdr3_length: 13; cdr3_nt: TGTGCCAGCAGCCCCACTAGGGACAGTGAGCAGTTCTTC; cdr3_aa: CASSPTRDSEQFF
clone_size: .; v_call: TRBV9; j_call: TRBJ1-1; d_call: .; cdr3_length: 15; cdr3_nt: TGTGCCAGCAGCGTTTCCCTTGCAGGGCACACTGAAGCTTTCTTT; cdr3_aa: CASSVSLAGHTEAFF
clone_size: .; v_call: TRBV6-1; j_call: TRBJ1-6; d_call: .; cdr3_length: 16; cdr3_nt: TGTGCCAGCAGTGAACAGGGGAACGGAAATAATTCACCCCTCCACTTT; cdr3_aa: CASSEQGNGNNSPLHF
clone_size: .; v_call: TRBV4-1; j_call: TRBJ2-1; d_call: .; cdr3_length: 15; cdr3_nt: TGCGCCAGCAGCCATCAAACCGGGATATACAATGAGCAGTTCTTC; cdr3_aa: CASSHQTGIYNEQFF
clone_size: .; v_call: TRBV28; j_call: TRBJ1-2; d_call: .; cdr3_length: 13; cdr3_nt: TGTGCCAGCAGTTCCTCTGGCAAGTATGGCTACACCTTC; cdr3_aa: CASSSSGKYGYTF